The subject of this entry is one T cell receptor (beta chain). These data are taken from a study of T cells in Graves' hyperthyroidism and ophthalmopathy. TCR beta CDR3 regions were amplified from RNA transcripts. Researchers ran a first-round RT-PCR on the TCR CDR3 using the HTBI primer set. One entry per CDR3 protein, called by TCRdb with MiXCR from the multiplex PCR reads. The table includes 350,000 to 400,000 distinct CDR3 sequences, just under 15% detected once. The receptor's source is a woman aged 25 to 39 with Graves' hyperthyroidism. Specimen: blood.

The CDR3 coding sequence is TGTGCCAGCTCACTCCGCGATTATCAGCCCCAGCATTTT. It codes for CASSLRDYQPQHF. This sequence joins TRBV18 and TRBJ1-5, with D unclear. V lost 4 bases to trimming and J lost 5 bases, with 9 bases between them. The CDR3 runs to 13 residues. CDR1 and CDR2 (germline): KGHSH, LQKENI. Full variable domain (missing parts from reference TRBV18 and TRBJ1-5): NAGVMQNPRHLVRRRGQEARLRCSPMKGHSHVYWYRQLPEEGLKFMVYLQKENIIDESGMPKERFSAEFPKEGPSILRIQQVVRGDSAAYFCASSLRDYQPQHFGDGTRLSIL.